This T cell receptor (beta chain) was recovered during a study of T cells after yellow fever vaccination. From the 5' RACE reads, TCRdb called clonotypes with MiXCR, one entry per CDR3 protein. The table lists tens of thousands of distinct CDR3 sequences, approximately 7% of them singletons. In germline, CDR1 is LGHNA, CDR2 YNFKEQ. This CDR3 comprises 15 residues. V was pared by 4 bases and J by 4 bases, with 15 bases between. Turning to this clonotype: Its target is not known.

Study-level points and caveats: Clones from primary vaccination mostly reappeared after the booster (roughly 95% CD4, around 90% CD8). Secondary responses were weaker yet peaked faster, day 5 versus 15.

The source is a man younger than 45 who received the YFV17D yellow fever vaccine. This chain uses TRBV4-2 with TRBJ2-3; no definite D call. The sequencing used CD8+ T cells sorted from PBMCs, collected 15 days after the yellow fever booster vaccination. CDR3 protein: CASSPSDSGSDTQYF. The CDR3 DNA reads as TGTGCCAGCAGCCCCTCCGATTCCGGTTCAGATACGCAGTATTTT.